The 14 T cell receptor beta chains in this list originate from one sample, sequenced in a study of blood T cell repertoires in COVID-19. Data came from immunoSEQ multiplex PCR; TCRdb stores just in-frame clones and leaves some out. The sample yields more than 250,000 clones, 75% to 90% seen once. The sample was peripheral blood. These TCRs come from a man aged 55 to 70 who had recovered from COVID-19.

This clone was detected many times. The chain uses TRBV15 and TRBJ1-6; TRBD1 matches at 9 bases. J gave up 8 bases and V 0 bases, and 2 bases lay outside the gene matches. This CDR3 comprises 15 residues. Germline lookup yields CDR1 LNHNV and CDR2 YYDKDF (reference sequence). CDR3 loop: CATSRDRQGDSPLHF. The CDR3 DNA sequence: TGTGCCACCAGCAGAGATCGACAGGGGGATTCACCCCTCCACTTT.

The table lists this clone with a few counts. V and J are TRBV19 and TRBJ1-6, with no clear D. V lost 7 bases, J lost 9 bases, and 10 bases lay in between. The CDR3 totals 12 residues. CDR1 and CDR2 (germline): LNHDA, SQIVND (reference sequence). The CDR3 is CASNSGGSPLHF. The CDR3 region has the DNA TGTGCCAGTAACTCAGGAGGTTCACCCCTCCACTTT.

The chain links TRBV6-5 to TRBJ2-7; D ambiguous. Trimming took 6 bases from V and 0 from J, leaving 6 bases between them. The germline gives CDR1 MNHEY, CDR2 SVGAGI. The CDR3 is made up of 12 amino acids. This CDR3 reads CASSLSSYEQYF. As DNA, the CDR3 is TGTGCCAGCAGCCTGAGCTCCTACGAGCAGTACTTC.

The chain has TRBV29-1 and TRBJ1-6, with D unresolved. V was shortened by 4 bases and J by 14 bases, with 18 bases between the two germline ends. This CDR3 contains 13 residues. In germline, CDR1 is SQVTM, CDR2 ANQGSEA. The CDR3, as DNA: TGCAGCGTTGCCCTGGCAGGCCGACGAACCCTCCACTTT. This translates into CSVALAGRRTLHF. The full variable domain, in which reference TRBV29-1 and TRBJ1-6 provide the parts outside the CDR3, is SAVISQKPSRDICQRGTSLTIQCQVDSQVTMMFWYRQQPGQSLTLIATANQGSEATYESGFVIDKFPISRPNLTFSTLTVSNMSPEDSSIYLCSVALAGRRTLHFGNGTRLTVT.

This rearrangement joins TRBV6-6 to TRBJ2-2; 14 nucleotides align to TRBD2. The CDR3 extends over 16 amino acids. The J segment lost 9 bases and the V segment lost 4 bases, leaving 7 bases of the junction unmatched. Germline CDR1 and CDR2: MNHNY and SVGAGI (reference sequence). CDR3 loop: CASSSRGLAGEWELFF. In DNA, the CDR3 is TGTGCCAGCAGTTCCCGGGGACTAGCGGGAGAGTGGGAGCTGTTTTTT.

The chain uses TRBV6-5 and TRBJ2-7, with 7 positions matching TRBD1. This CDR3 has 14 residues. Germline V lookup: CDR1 MNHEY, CDR2 SVGAGI. With 5 bases clipped from V and 4 bases from J, the junction kept 8 bases outside the gene matches. The CDR3 region has the DNA TGTGCCAGCAGTCCCGACAGGGCGAATTACGAGCAGTACTTC. Translation: CASSPDRANYEQYF.

The chain combines TRBV7-8 with TRBJ2-3, with 7 bases fitting TRBD2. V trimming: 1 base; J trimming: 5 bases; junction bases outside the gene matches: 6. Germline assignment: CDR1 SGHVS and CDR2 FQNEAQ. The length of the CDR3 is 15 residues. CDR3 sequence (DNA): TGTGCCAGCAGCTTAGGCGGGAGCGGAGTAGATACGCAGTATTTT. Protein: CASSLGGSGVDTQYF. Combining the CDR3 with reference TRBV7-8 and TRBJ2-3 gives the whole variable domain GAGVSQSPRYKVAKRGQDVALRCDPISGHVSLFWYQQALGQGPEFLTYFQNEAQLDKSGLPSDRFFAERPEGSVSTLKIQRTQQEDSAVYLCASSLGGSGVDTQYFGPGTRLTVL.

This chain uses TRBV20-1 with TRBJ1-6, with D unclear. The CDR3 is made up of 15 amino acids. The V gene lost 3 bases and the J gene lost 0 bases, with 9 bases spanning the gap. From germline, CDR1 is DFQATT and CDR2 SNEGSKA (reference sequence). The CDR3 region has the DNA TGCAGTGCTAGTGGGGAGATCTCCTATAATTCACCCCTCCACTTT. Translation: CSASGEISYNSPLHF.

The chain couples TRBV14 to TRBJ2-7; 8 bases match TRBD1. Germline CDR1 is SGHDN and CDR2 is FVKESK. V lost 4 bases, J lost 2 bases, and 4 bases stayed unmatched. The CDR3 has 14 amino acids. The DNA for the CDR3 is TGTGCCAGCAGCCGACAGGGGAACCCCTACGAGCAGTACTTC. Amino acid sequence: CASSRQGNPYEQYF.

The table lists this clone with a few counts. This chain connects TRBV5-6 to TRBJ2-1, with TRBD2 identical over 8 bases. The CDR3 is made up of 18 amino acids. Trimming at V came to 3 bases and at J to 3 bases, leaving 14 bases not matched to a gene. The V gene's germline CDR1 is SGHDT and CDR2 YYEEEE. The CDR3, as DNA: TGTGCCAGCAGCTCGCCGTTTCGTTTAGGGACTAGCTACAATGAGCAGTTCTTC. Residues: CASSSPFRLGTSYNEQFF.

The genes are TRBV2 and TRBJ1-3, with 9 bases that match TRBD1. The V and J ends lost 8 bases and 0 bases, in that order; junction bases with no gene match: 14. The CDR3 is 18 residues long. CDR1 SNHLY and CDR2 FYNNEI come from the germline V gene. CDR3 loop: CASGRDREGGTSGNTIYF. The CDR3 DNA follows: TGTGCCAGCGGCCGGGACAGGGAAGGGGGAACCTCTGGAAACACCATATATTTT.

This clone has a single count. The chain couples TRBV6-6 to TRBJ2-3; D gene uncertain. The CDR3 runs to 12 residues. Germline CDR1 MNHNY, CDR2 SVGAGI (reference sequence). Trimming pared 6 bases from V and 4 bases from J, leaving 8 bases between. As DNA, the CDR3 is TGTGCCAGCAGGTCTAGTGCAGATACGCAGTATTTT. This translates into CASRSSADTQYF.

This chain joins TRBV2 and TRBJ2-6; D is uncertain. The CDR3 runs to 16 residues. Germline CDR1 and CDR2: SNHLY and FYNNEI. The V and J ends lost 5 bases and 4 bases respectively, with 15 bases between them. DNA of the CDR3: TGTGCCAGCAGTCCCTTGAGAGGTACCGGGGCCAACGTCCTGACTTTC. It specifies CASSPLRGTGANVLTF.

The chain couples TRBV6-5 to TRBJ2-1; 11 nucleotides agree with TRBD2. Germline trimming cut 6 bases from V and 11 bases from J; bases unmatched to any gene: 6. The V gene's germline CDR1 is MNHEY and CDR2 SVGAGI. The CDR3 has 13 residues. CDR3 sequence (DNA): TGTGCCAGCAGAGACCTAGCGGGGGGTAAGCAGTTCTTC. It yields the protein CASRDLAGGKQFF.